Following are 4 T cell receptor beta chains from one sample sequenced in a study of regulatory T cells in long-lasting Graves disease. The sample's time point: persistent/refractory GD, antithyroid drugs over 5 years with positive TRAb. Preparation of the TCR library used RNA extracted from PBMCs. To make TCR beta libraries, researchers used iRepertoire HTBI primers and Arm-PCR of CDR3 regions. From the multiplex PCR reads, TCRdb called clonotypes with MiXCR, one entry per CDR3 protein. The profile shows 310,000 or so distinct CDR3 sequences, around a fifth of them singletons. The sequencing here drew on peripheral blood mononuclear cells (PBMCs), taken when the disease was refractory, from a patient treated with antithyroid drugs. The origin of the receptors is a female donor with Graves disease.

Here the CDR3 reads CSVTTGLGYTF. The CDR3 bases are TGCAGCGTTACGACAGGTCTGGGCTACACCTTC. This chain links TRBV29-1 with TRBJ1-2, with D tentatively TRBD1 (6 bases). Trimming cost V 5 bases and J 8 bases, with 12 bases left between them. The CDR3 has 11 amino acids. Germline values: CDR1 SQVTM, CDR2 ANQGSEA.

This clonotype has ten or more counts. One junction end does not reproduce the germline sequence, and a read error may be involved. This chain uses TRBV20-1 with TRBJ2-5; tentatively, D is TRBD1 (5 bases). The CDR3 covers 13 residues. Germline V gene sequence: CDR1 DFQATT, CDR2 SNEGSKA (reference sequence). The CDR3 region is CSARAGNQETQYF. CDR3 in DNA: TGCAGCGCTAGGGCAGGGAATCAAGAGACCCAGTACTTC.

At least ten counts were recorded for this clonotype. The chain recombines TRBV6-2 or TRBV6-3 with TRBJ1-1; weak D call: TRBD1 (6 bases). The germline V gene encodes CDR1 MNHEY and CDR2 SVGEGT. The CDR3 consists of 15 residues. Trimming removed 5 bases at V and 2 bases at J, with 15 bases between. As DNA, the CDR3 is TGTGCCAGCAGTGTGGACGGACAGTCAAACACTGAAGCTTTCTTT. As protein: CASSVDGQSNTEAFF.

Many counts were recorded for this clonotype. The rearrangement joins TRBV20-1 to TRBJ2-4; D perhaps matches TRBD1 (6 bases). Germline loops: CDR1 DFQATT, CDR2 SNEGSKA (reference sequence). Trimming cost V 6 bases and J 0 bases, with 12 bases left between them. This CDR3 spans 14 amino acids. This CDR3 reads CSADRTLAKNIQYF. The CDR3 region has the DNA TGCAGTGCCGACAGGACACTAGCCAAAAACATTCAGTACTTC.